There are many counts of the clone carrying this T cell receptor beta chain. Its specificity is not known. This record comes from a study of type 1 regulatory T cells. Study-level background: T-allo10 is an in vitro-generated, Tr1-enriched CD4 T cell product specific for alloantigen.

J was trimmed by 7 bases and V by 3 bases; bases with no gene match: 15. This CDR3 is built from 17 residues. Germline assignment: CDR1 DFQATT and CDR2 SNEGSKA (reference sequence). General study results and limits: Compared with non-type 1 regulatory T cells, type 1 regulatory T cells showed a more restricted TCR repertoire.

TCRdb passed the reads through MiXCR, listing each CDR3 protein once. Here the sample spans roughly 46,000 distinct CDR3 sequences, more than 9% being singletons. The TCR sequence derives from a human donor in good health. Sequencing was carried out using cultured non-Tr1 T cells, either the whole culture or a sorted T cell fraction (not recorded which). The chain carries TRBV20-1 and TRBJ2-2; TRBD2 matches at 9 bases. CDR3 loop: CSASPLGGRAAIGELFF. As DNA, the CDR3 is TGCAGTGCTAGTCCTCTGGGCGGGAGGGCCGCTATCGGGGAGCTGTTTTTT.